This T cell receptor (beta chain) was obtained from a study of blood T cell repertoires in COVID-19. Looked up from germline, CDR1 is MDHEN and CDR2 is SYDVKM. The germline V and J ends were trimmed by 6 bases and 1 base, with 15 bases remaining between them. This CDR3 is 16 amino acids long. As originally analysed: Reference gene primer amplification gave estimated nucleated cell counts. Some clones are missing from TCRdb's copy, which holds only in-frame ones; the method was immunoSEQ multiplex PCR. V, J and clone size are taken as reported in that table, and D and trimming were inferred from the DNA itself. The profile covers 250,000 to 300,000 clones, with 90% to 95% appearing a single time and around 2.2% taken by the ten largest. This clone was observed a handful of times. Patients at the Seattle site were enrolled during active infection and followed longitudinally.

What was sequenced was peripheral blood. This sequence originates from a woman aged 30 to 39 with COVID-19, enrolled during active disease. The rearrangement joins TRBV28 to TRBJ2-2, with a tentative D call TRBD1 (8 bases). CDR3 sequence (DNA): TGTGCCAGCAGCTACAGGGGGGGCGGGAACACCGGGGAGCTGTTTTTT. Its protein product is CASSYRGGGNTGELFF.